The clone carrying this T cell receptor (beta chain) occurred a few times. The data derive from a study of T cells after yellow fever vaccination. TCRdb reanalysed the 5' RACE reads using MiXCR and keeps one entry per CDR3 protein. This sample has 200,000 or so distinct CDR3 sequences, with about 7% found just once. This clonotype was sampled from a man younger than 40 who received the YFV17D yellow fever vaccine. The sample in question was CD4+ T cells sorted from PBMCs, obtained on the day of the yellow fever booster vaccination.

The CDR3 region is CASSLDTDEQYF. The CDR3 region has the DNA TGTGCCAGCAGCTTGGACACAGACGAGCAGTACTTC. The chain recombines TRBV5-4 with TRBJ2-7; D is unclear. From germline, CDR1 is SGHNT and CDR2 YYREEE (reference sequence). CDR3 length equals 12 residues. V dropped 0 bases and J dropped 5 bases, with 6 bases sitting between them.